Detailed here is one T cell receptor beta chain. This clone showed up just a few times. Its binding antigen is unknown. One end of the junction varies from germline; a read error may be responsible. CDR1 and CDR2 (LGHNA, YNFKEQ) derive from the germline V gene. The CDR3 runs 15 amino acids, cysteine and phenylalanine included. Kept here is only the CDR3 DNA, which spans 45 bases and is read in frame from base 1. This entry belongs to a study of T cells and Merkel cell carcinoma outcomes (dated by TCRdb to the early 2020s). In the study overall: In patients with Merkel cell carcinoma, researchers looked at whether the T-cell repertoire of the tumor, along with T-cell density, could predict clinical outcome.

Samples were obtained from patients with Merkel cell carcinoma. Libraries came from the immunoSEQ multiplex PCR assay. Not all clones reach the TCRdb copy of this immuneACCESS table, which keeps in-frame sequences only. Checked studies attribute under half of the gap to unresolved V genes and leave the rest unexplained. This sample holds 6,000 or so clones; 65% to 80% were observed only once. In total, the top ten clones hold about 14% of the sample. The paper as a whole reports these results and caveats: T-cell repertoire features combined with T-cell density were reported to predict clinical outcomes in Merkel cell carcinoma patients.

The sequence joins TRBV4-2 to TRBJ1-1; no D segment can be confidently identified. The sequence came from a human donor with Merkel cell carcinoma. Some clones in this sample may be carry-over from other donors' samples. The sequencing input was tumor tissue from Merkel cell carcinoma. The bases are TGTGCCAGCAGCCAGGAGTCGAGGTTGAATACTGAAGCTTTCTTT. It translates to CASSQESRLNTEAFF.